The 6 T cell receptor beta chains reported below all come from one sample, sequenced in a study of CD8+ T cells in alopecia areata. Treatment of the sample: oral pan-JAK inhibitor, 5-10 mg twice daily. Extracted RNA was reverse transcribed, and the resulting cDNA served as sequencing template. Libraries were prepared by immunoSEQ multiplex PCR; TCRdb keeps only in-frame clonotypes and omits some of them. The sample gives about 110,000 clones, around three fifths of which show up once; 3% to 4% is in the top ten. The sample was CD4+ T cells sorted from blood, taken at week 24, from a patient treated with tofacitinib. These receptors were obtained from a human donor with alopecia areata.

This clone was observed a few times. The chain employs TRBV4-3 and TRBJ2-5; D is ambiguous. V was clipped by 1 base and J by 2 bases, with 11 bases between them. The CDR3 length is 15 residues. CDR1 and CDR2 (germline): LGHNA, YSLEER. For the CDR3, the DNA is TGCGCCAGCAGCCAAGGGTACGGCGGACAAGAGACCCAGTACTTC. Its protein is CASSQGYGGQETQYF.

The rearrangement links TRBV23-1 to TRBJ1-2, with D perhaps matching TRBD1 (5 bases). TRBV23-1 is an ORF for which the function is uncertain. The V end lost 1 base, the J end lost 8 bases, and 17 bases lay between the germline ends. CDR3 length: 15 amino acids. The CDR3 here is CASSQWAAGRGGYTF. The CDR3, as DNA: TGCGCCAGCAGTCAATGGGCGGCAGGGCGGGGAGGCTACACCTTC.

About this clone: This sample includes further DNA sequences coding for the same CDR3. The genes are TRBV9 and TRBJ1-6; D call uncertain. Per germline, CDR1 SGDLS and CDR2 YYNGEE. This CDR3 comprises 16 residues. V lost 0 bases and J lost 0, with 7 bases in between. The CDR3 loop reads CASSVGGSSYNSPLHF. The CDR3 coding sequence is TGTGCCAGCAGCGTAGGAGGCAGCTCCTATAATTCACCCCTCCACTTT.

The rearrangement uses TRBV30 and TRBJ1-2; D is unresolved. The CDR3 spans 11 residues. The V and J ends lost 1 base and 4 bases respectively, with 4 bases between them. Germline-derived CDR1 and CDR2 are GTSNPN and SVGIG (reference sequence). In nucleotides, the CDR3 is TGTGCCTGGAGTGCGTTCTATGGCTACACCTTC. The encoded protein is CAWSAFYGYTF. Complete variable domain (other parts from reference TRBV30 and TRBJ1-2): SQTIHQWPATLVQPVGSPLSLECTVEGTSNPNLYWYRQAAGRGLQLLFYSVGIGQISSEVPQNLSASRPQDRQFILSSKKLLLSDSGFYLCAWSAFYGYTFGSGTRLTVV.

The chain has TRBV18 and TRBJ2-1; unclear D gene. V was trimmed by 9 bases and J by 0 bases, leaving 12 bases between them. In germline, CDR1 is KGHSH, CDR2 LQKENI. The CDR3 has 14 residues. The CDR3 nucleotides are TGTGCCAGTACTCCCTCCCGCTCCTACAATGAGCAGTTCTTC. Translated, it gives CASTPSRSYNEQFF.

The V gene is TRBV29-1, the J gene TRBJ1-2, with TRBD1 matching 9 bases. This CDR3 region has 14 residues. The germline V gene has CDR1 SQVTM and CDR2 ANQGSEA. V lost 6 bases and J lost 6; bases outside the gene matches: 11. CDR3: CSVGDRGGTNGYTF. Written as DNA, the CDR3 is TGCAGCGTAGGTGACAGGGGGGGAACAAATGGCTACACCTTC.